At least ten counts were recorded for the clone carrying this T cell receptor beta chain. Described time point: newly diagnosed GD, antithyroid drugs for less than 3 months. PBMC RNA served as the TCR library source. The diagnosis of Graves' disease used American Thyroid Association guidelines. EDTA tubes held about 9.7 milliliters of peripheral blood from each patient. V lost 3 bases, J lost 4 bases, and 4 bases stayed unmatched. Per the germline V gene, CDR1 is MNHEY and CDR2 is SMNVEV (reference sequence). The CDR3 has 14 amino acids. These data belong to a study of regulatory T cells in long-lasting Graves disease. Through Arm-PCR of CDR3 regions and iRepertoire HTBI primers, TCR beta libraries were built. TCRdb analysed the multiplex PCR reads with MiXCR anew, one entry per CDR3 protein. The sample lists roughly 400,000 distinct CDR3 sequences, 15% occurring once. Separately, the same data were catalogued under a study of T cells in Graves' hyperthyroidism and ophthalmopathy. From that study: When ophthalmopathy did not progress within 18 months, Graves' hyperthyroidism was considered stable. TCR CDR3 underwent first-round RT-PCR with the HTBI primer set.

The sequenced sample was peripheral blood mononuclear cells (PBMCs), obtained at new diagnosis, from a patient treated with antithyroid drugs. The receptor was isolated from a woman between 35 and 50 years old with Graves disease. The chain recombines TRBV27 with TRBJ2-7; TRBD2 aligns across 9 bases. The DNA of the CDR3 is TGTGCCAGCAGTTTGACTAGCGGAAGGTACGAGCAGTACTTC. Translated: CASSLTSGRYEQYF.